This T cell receptor beta chain was profiled in a study of Graves' ophthalmopathy and Graves' hyperthyroidism. Study summary: The study drew peripheral blood at initial diagnosis, before any treatment.

Many counts were recorded for this clonotype. Its target is unknown. Amplification of the TCR beta CDR3 regions used RNA transcripts (as template). The workflow started with a first-round RT-PCR run with HTBI primers and then moved on to a second-round multiplex PCR. Each CDR3 protein is one row after TCRdb ran MiXCR on the multiplex PCR reads. The repertoire holds some 200,000 distinct CDR3 sequences, with 29% as singletons. V was cut by 0 bases and J by 10 bases, with 21 bases left in between. This CDR3 contains 16 residues. The germline CDR1 and CDR2 sequences are LNHDA and SQIVND (reference sequence). The study's findings and limits: Using a 13-signature model, the authors split ophthalmopathy from stable hyperthyroidism, with 85% to 90% sensitivity and approximately 84% specificity. Most expanded clonotypes from thyroid (those above 0.001 frequency) were also found in blood.

Clinical symptoms, serum thyroxine, TRAb, thyroid ultrasound and orbital computed tomography were relied on for diagnosis. Material: peripheral blood. The chain recombines TRBV19 with TRBJ1-1; D is perhaps TRBD1 (5 bases). This sequence originates from a man aged 50-59 years with Graves' ophthalmopathy. CDR3 in DNA: TGTGCCAGTAGTATAGATGGCCAGGGCCCCGGGGGTCGAGCTTTCTTT. This sequence encodes CASSIDGQGPGGRAFF. The full variable domain, rest sourced from reference TRBV19 and TRBJ1-1, is DGGITQSPKYLFRKEGQNVTLSCEQNLNHDAMYWYRQDPGQGLRLIYYSQIVNDFQKGDIAEGYSVSREKKESFPLTVTSAQKNPTAFYLCASSIDGQGPGGRAFFGQGTRLTVV.